This is a list of T cell receptor beta chains from one sample in a study of beta chain features in type 1 diabetes. Sequencing used immunoSEQ multiplex PCR; TCRdb keeps in-frame clones, though not all of them. The sample consists of almost 350,000 clones, 7% to 9% of them appearing once. The sample taken for sequencing was central memory CD4+ T cells from blood. All receptors come from a woman aged 18-35 years in good health. Each CDR3 is given with its conserved first and last residue. D genes are given only for firm matches. The listing skips clone size in some rows; elsewhere it reads once, few, many or a size class.

j_gene: TRBJ2-7
v_gene: TRBV2
d_gene: -
abundance: few
CDR3aa: CASSRLDEQYF
CDR3nt: TGTGCCAGCAGTAGACTGGACGAGCAGTACTTC

j_gene: TRBJ2-7
v_gene: TRBV25-1
d_gene: TRBD1
abundance: few
CDR3aa: CASSAGPGQGAKEQYF
CDR3nt: TGTGCCAGCAGTGCGGGACCGGGACAGGGGGCGAAAGAGCAGTACTTC

j_gene: TRBJ1-4
v_gene: TRBV7-6
d_gene: -
abundance: -
CDR3aa: CASSQPDRYEKLFF
CDR3nt: TGTGCCAGCAGTCAACCGGACAGATATGAAAAACTGTTTTTT

j_gene: TRBJ2-1
v_gene: TRBV11-2
d_gene: -
abundance: few
CDR3aa: CASSLEVRPRSYNEQFF
CDR3nt: TGTGCCAGCAGCTTAGAGGTCAGGCCCCGCTCCTACAATGAGCAGTTCTTC

j_gene: TRBJ2-2
v_gene: TRBV27
d_gene: -
abundance: few
CDR3aa: CASRQDSPTGELFF
CDR3nt: TGTGCCAGCAGACAGGACAGCCCTACCGGGGAGCTGTTTTTT

j_gene: TRBJ2-3
v_gene: TRBV5-1
d_gene: TRBD2
abundance: few
CDR3aa: CASRRGGGRGDTQYF
CDR3nt: TGCGCCAGCCGTCGGGGTGGCGGGAGGGGAGATACGCAGTATTTT

j_gene: TRBJ2-5
v_gene: TRBV7-2
d_gene: TRBD1
abundance: -
CDR3aa: CASSLGQVDRGETQYF
CDR3nt: TGTGCCAGCAGCCTCGGACAGGTGGATCGCGGCGAGACCCAGTACTTC

j_gene: TRBJ2-5
v_gene: TRBV6-5
d_gene: TRBD2
abundance: -
CDR3aa: CASTRGVETQYF
CDR3nt: TGTGCCAGCACCCGGGGGGTCGAGACCCAGTACTTC

j_gene: TRBJ2-7
v_gene: TRBV29-1
d_gene: -
abundance: -
CDR3aa: CSVGLGYEQYF
CDR3nt: TGCAGCGTCGGATTAGGATACGAGCAGTACTTC

j_gene: TRBJ2-6
v_gene: TRBV7-2
d_gene: TRBD2
abundance: -
CDR3aa: CASSRLAGVGANVLTF
CDR3nt: TGTGCCAGCAGCCGTCTAGCGGGAGTCGGGGCCAACGTCCTGACTTTC

j_gene: TRBJ2-3
v_gene: TRBV4-3
d_gene: -
abundance: few
CDR3aa: CASSQAAWPSTDTQYF
CDR3nt: TGCGCCAGCAGCCAAGCTGCCTGGCCTAGCACAGATACGCAGTATTTT

j_gene: TRBJ1-1
v_gene: TRBV7-9
d_gene: -
abundance: -
CDR3aa: CASNPLRGTEAFF
CDR3nt: TGTGCCAGCAACCCTCTACGGGGGACTGAAGCTTTCTTT

j_gene: TRBJ2-3
v_gene: TRBV7-3
d_gene: TRBD1
abundance: many
CDR3aa: CASSPGTGDTQYF
CDR3nt: TGTGCCAGCAGCCCAGGGACAGGTGATACGCAGTATTTT

j_gene: TRBJ2-2
v_gene: TRBV28
d_gene: TRBD2
abundance: -
CDR3aa: CASSFGRGIATGELFF
CDR3nt: TGTGCCAGCAGTTTCGGGCGGGGGATCGCCACCGGGGAGCTGTTTTTT

j_gene: TRBJ1-6
v_gene: TRBV6-1
d_gene: -
abundance: few
CDR3aa: CASSPRPGNSPLHF
CDR3nt: TGTGCCAGCAGTCCACGCCCAGGGAATTCACCCCTCCACTTT

j_gene: TRBJ2-5
v_gene: TRBV7-6
d_gene: -
abundance: few
CDR3aa: CASSLGYSAQETQYF
CDR3nt: TGTGCCAGCAGCTTAGGTTACAGTGCCCAAGAGACCCAGTACTTC

j_gene: TRBJ2-4
v_gene: TRBV10-1
d_gene: -
abundance: -
CDR3aa: CASSESMGRAIQYF
CDR3nt: TGCGCCAGCAGTGAGTCAATGGGTAGAGCCATTCAGTACTTC

j_gene: TRBJ1-1
v_gene: TRBV7-2
d_gene: -
abundance: few
CDR3aa: CASSFDLRRGYTEAFF
CDR3nt: TGTGCCAGCAGCTTTGATCTTCGCCGGGGATACACTGAAGCTTTCTTT

j_gene: TRBJ1-3
v_gene: TRBV7-6
d_gene: -
abundance: -
CDR3aa: CASSPLEGNTIYF
CDR3nt: TGTGCCAGCAGCCCACTAGAAGGAAACACCATATATTTT

j_gene: TRBJ2-5
v_gene: TRBV20-1
d_gene: -
abundance: -
CDR3aa: CSARVETQYF
CDR3nt: TGCAGTGCTAGAGTTGAGACCCAGTACTTC

j_gene: TRBJ1-2
v_gene: TRBV2
d_gene: TRBD1
abundance: few
CDR3aa: CASRDRPSRGYTF
CDR3nt: TGTGCCAGCAGGGACAGGCCCTCACGGGGCTACACCTTC

j_gene: TRBJ2-7
v_gene: TRBV28
d_gene: -
abundance: -
CDR3aa: CASSLSPGVASPNYEQYF
CDR3nt: TGTGCCAGCAGTTTATCCCCGGGGGTAGCTTCACCTAACTACGAGCAGTACTTC

j_gene: TRBJ2-3
v_gene: TRBV5-1
d_gene: TRBD1
abundance: few
CDR3aa: CASSLVGTAEDTQYF
CDR3nt: TGCGCCAGCAGCTTGGTCGGGACAGCCGAGGATACGCAGTATTTT

j_gene: TRBJ1-3
v_gene: TRBV11-2
d_gene: -
abundance: few
CDR3aa: CASSLSWAPNTIYF
CDR3nt: TGTGCCAGCAGCTTAAGTTGGGCCCCAAACACCATATATTTT

j_gene: TRBJ1-5
v_gene: TRBV2
d_gene: -
abundance: -
CDR3aa: CASSGTASDQPQHF
CDR3nt: TGTGCCAGCAGTGGGACAGCGTCCGATCAGCCCCAGCATTTT

j_gene: TRBJ2-1
v_gene: TRBV29-1
d_gene: TRBD2
abundance: few
CDR3aa: CSVAGTSGRNEQFF
CDR3nt: TGCAGCGTTGCCGGGACTAGCGGGAGGAATGAGCAGTTCTTC

j_gene: TRBJ2-7
v_gene: TRBV6-6
d_gene: TRBD2
abundance: -
CDR3aa: CASSTGLAGGYEQYF
CDR3nt: TGTGCCAGCAGTACGGGACTAGCGGGAGGGTACGAGCAGTACTTC

j_gene: TRBJ2-2
v_gene: TRBV14
d_gene: -
abundance: -
CDR3aa: CASSQELVPNTGELFF
CDR3nt: TGTGCCAGCAGCCAAGAATTGGTACCTAACACCGGGGAGCTGTTTTTT

j_gene: TRBJ2-5
v_gene: TRBV7-8
d_gene: TRBD1
abundance: few
CDR3aa: CASSLDPRQGIQETQYF
CDR3nt: TGTGCCAGCAGCTTAGATCCGAGACAGGGGATCCAAGAGACCCAGTACTTC

j_gene: TRBJ1-4
v_gene: TRBV28
d_gene: TRBD1
abundance: -
CDR3aa: CASSNRGREKLFF
CDR3nt: TGTGCCAGCAGTAACAGGGGTCGGGAAAAACTGTTTTTT

j_gene: TRBJ1-1
v_gene: TRBV9
d_gene: -
abundance: -
CDR3aa: CASSVVPPGNTEAFF
CDR3nt: TGTGCCAGCAGCGTAGTGCCCCCAGGGAACACTGAAGCTTTCTTT

j_gene: TRBJ2-1
v_gene: TRBV29-1
d_gene: -
abundance: -
CDR3aa: CSVGRGNEQFF
CDR3nt: TGCAGCGTTGGGCGTGGCAATGAGCAGTTCTTC

j_gene: TRBJ2-4
v_gene: TRBV2
d_gene: TRBD2
abundance: -
CDR3aa: CASSETSGRNIQYF
CDR3nt: TGTGCCAGCAGTGAAACTAGCGGGAGAAACATTCAGTACTTC

j_gene: TRBJ2-7
v_gene: TRBV7-2
d_gene: -
abundance: -
CDR3aa: CASSPGSGYEQYF
CDR3nt: TGTGCCAGCAGCCCGGGTAGCGGATACGAGCAGTACTTC

j_gene: TRBJ2-3
v_gene: TRBV10-3
d_gene: TRBD2
abundance: many
CDR3aa: CAISGVGAGDTQYF
CDR3nt: TGTGCCATCAGTGGGGTAGGAGCGGGGGATACGCAGTATTTT

j_gene: TRBJ2-1
v_gene: TRBV10-3
d_gene: TRBD2
abundance: few
CDR3aa: CAVSQREATYNEQFF
CDR3nt: TGTGCCGTCTCACAGCGGGAGGCCACCTACAATGAGCAGTTCTTC

j_gene: TRBJ1-2
v_gene: TRBV7-2
d_gene: TRBD1
abundance: -
CDR3aa: CASSSKDRGRGYTF
CDR3nt: TGTGCCAGCAGCTCCAAGGACAGGGGAAGAGGCTACACCTTC

j_gene: TRBJ2-3
v_gene: TRBV5-4
d_gene: TRBD2
abundance: many
CDR3aa: CASSRAGVSTDTQYF
CDR3nt: TGTGCCAGCAGCAGAGCGGGGGTTAGCACAGATACGCAGTATTTT

j_gene: TRBJ2-7
v_gene: TRBV7-3
d_gene: TRBD1
abundance: few
CDR3aa: CASSTGTGYEQYF
CDR3nt: TGTGCCAGCAGCACCGGGACAGGCTACGAGCAGTACTTC

j_gene: TRBJ2-1
v_gene: TRBV7-2
d_gene: TRBD1
abundance: -
CDR3aa: CASSNGQAPTNEQFF
CDR3nt: TGTGCCAGCAGCAATGGACAGGCACCCACCAATGAGCAGTTCTTC

j_gene: TRBJ2-5
v_gene: TRBV5-1
d_gene: TRBD2
abundance: -
CDR3aa: CASSPGLAATLQETQYF
CDR3nt: TGCGCCAGCAGCCCGGGACTAGCGGCAACCCTCCAAGAGACCCAGTACTTC

j_gene: TRBJ2-1
v_gene: TRBV6-1
d_gene: -
abundance: -
CDR3aa: CASSLPTYNEQFF
CDR3nt: TGTGCCAGCAGCCTTCCGACCTACAATGAGCAGTTCTTC

j_gene: TRBJ2-3
v_gene: TRBV5-1
d_gene: -
abundance: few
CDR3aa: CASSFGETDTQYF
CDR3nt: TGCGCCAGCAGCTTCGGTGAAACAGATACGCAGTATTTT

j_gene: TRBJ2-2
v_gene: TRBV6-5
d_gene: TRBD2
abundance: few
CDR3aa: CASSYFGGRADRELFF
CDR3nt: TGTGCCAGCAGTTACTTCGGGGGGAGGGCTGATCGGGAGCTGTTTTTT

j_gene: TRBJ2-1
v_gene: TRBV7-8
d_gene: -
abundance: -
CDR3aa: CASSLDPSSYNEQFF
CDR3nt: TGTGCCAGCAGCTTAGATCCTAGCTCCTACAATGAGCAGTTCTTC

j_gene: TRBJ1-1
v_gene: TRBV11-2
d_gene: TRBD1
abundance: -
CDR3aa: CASSITGGGTEAFF
CDR3nt: TGTGCCAGCAGCATTACAGGGGGGGGCACTGAAGCTTTCTTT

j_gene: TRBJ2-1
v_gene: TRBV27
d_gene: TRBD2
abundance: -
CDR3aa: CASSSGTSEIYEQFF
CDR3nt: TGTGCCAGCAGCTCCGGGACTAGCGAGATCTATGAGCAGTTCTTC

j_gene: TRBJ2-1
v_gene: TRBV28
d_gene: -
abundance: few
CDR3aa: CASRPSQGFGNEQFF
CDR3nt: TGTGCCAGCAGACCCTCCCAGGGGTTCGGCAATGAGCAGTTCTTC

j_gene: TRBJ1-1
v_gene: TRBV11-3
d_gene: -
abundance: -
CDR3aa: CASSSHRDSEAFF
CDR3nt: TGTGCCAGCAGCTCTCACCGCGACAGTGAAGCTTTCTTT

j_gene: TRBJ2-5
v_gene: TRBV5-8
d_gene: -
abundance: few
CDR3aa: CASSLIRGETQYF
CDR3nt: TGTGCCAGCAGCTTGATCAGGGGAGAGACCCAGTACTTC

j_gene: TRBJ2-2
v_gene: TRBV7-2
d_gene: -
abundance: -
CDR3aa: CASSLLSRGTGELFF
CDR3nt: TGTGCCAGCAGCTTATTATCCAGGGGCACCGGGGAGCTGTTTTTT

j_gene: TRBJ2-7
v_gene: TRBV6-6
d_gene: TRBD2
abundance: few
CDR3aa: CASSYSGDYSKQYF
CDR3nt: TGTGCCAGCAGTTACTCGGGGGACTACAGCAAGCAGTACTTC

j_gene: TRBJ2-1
v_gene: TRBV4-3
d_gene: -
abundance: -
CDR3aa: CASSQGTFGGFYNEQFF
CDR3nt: TGCGCCAGCAGCCAAGGCACTTTCGGAGGGTTCTACAATGAGCAGTTCTTC

j_gene: TRBJ2-2
v_gene: TRBV2
d_gene: TRBD2
abundance: few
CDR3aa: CASSPHRQGGLAGRTGELFF
CDR3nt: TGTGCCAGCAGCCCCCATCGACAGGGCGGACTAGCGGGACGCACCGGGGAGCTGTTTTTT

j_gene: TRBJ2-1
v_gene: TRBV7-2
d_gene: -
abundance: -
CDR3aa: CASSLGGRRRYEQFF
CDR3nt: TGTGCCAGCAGCTTAGGGGGTCGAAGGCGGTATGAGCAGTTCTTC

j_gene: TRBJ2-2
v_gene: TRBV28
d_gene: -
abundance: -
CDR3aa: CASSPPTVTGELFF
CDR3nt: TGTGCCAGCAGTCCGCCGACAGTCACCGGGGAGCTGTTTTTT

j_gene: TRBJ2-7
v_gene: TRBV5-1
d_gene: TRBD1
abundance: -
CDR3aa: CASSLHRSGQGAYEQYF
CDR3nt: TGCGCCAGCAGCCTTCATCGGTCGGGACAGGGGGCCTACGAGCAGTACTTC

j_gene: TRBJ2-7
v_gene: TRBV29-1
d_gene: TRBD2
abundance: -
CDR3aa: CSVEGHGAGGSYEQYF
CDR3nt: TGCAGCGTTGAAGGTCATGGGGCGGGGGGCTCCTACGAGCAGTACTTC

j_gene: TRBJ2-5
v_gene: TRBV7-6
d_gene: -
abundance: many
CDR3aa: CASSLREQETQYF
CDR3nt: TGTGCCAGCAGCTTAAGGGAACAAGAGACCCAGTACTTC

j_gene: TRBJ1-2
v_gene: TRBV6-6
d_gene: -
abundance: few
CDR3aa: CASSYSTGRTNYGYTF
CDR3nt: TGTGCCAGCAGTTACTCTACAGGGAGAACTAACTATGGCTACACCTTC